These T cell receptor beta chains were read from a single sample in a study of blood T cell repertoires in COVID-19. Sequencing used immunoSEQ multiplex PCR; TCRdb keeps in-frame clones, though not all of them. The data hold approximately 240,000 clones, with about 82% observed a single time. The sequencing sample was made of peripheral blood. Receptors originate from a woman in her sixties or seventies with active or convalescent COVID-19. CDR3s include the opening cysteine and the closing phenylalanine or tryptophan. D genes are given only for firm matches. The size of a clone is reported for some rows only, either as once, few or many, or as a class for expanded clones.

d_call	clone_size	v_call	j_call	cdr3_aa	cdr3_nt
TRBD2	NA	TRBV19	TRBJ2-1	CASSPSGRGGSNEQFF	TGTGCCAGTAGTCCTTCCGGTCGCGGGGGGTCGAATGAGCAGTTCTTC
NA	NA	TRBV29-1	TRBJ2-1	CSVDYNRNEQFF	TGCAGCGTTGATTATAATAGAAATGAGCAGTTCTTC
NA	NA	TRBV2	TRBJ1-1	CASSEEPGYTEAFF	TGTGCCAGCAGTGAAGAGCCCGGGTACACTGAAGCTTTCTTT
NA	NA	TRBV15	TRBJ1-3	CATSRDRVLSGNTIYF	TGTGCCACCAGCAGAGATCGCGTTCTCTCTGGAAACACCATATATTTT
NA	NA	TRBV13	TRBJ1-1	CASSFGQTNTEAFF	TGTGCCAGCAGCTTCGGACAGACGAACACTGAAGCTTTCTTT
NA	NA	TRBV9	TRBJ2-7	CASSAQLGTGAYEQYF	TGTGCCAGCAGCGCACAGTTAGGGACTGGGGCCTACGAGCAGTACTTC
TRBD2	few	TRBV7-9	TRBJ2-2	CASSPRGLADTGELFF	TGTGCCAGCAGCCCTAGGGGACTAGCGGACACCGGGGAGCTGTTTTTT
TRBD1	NA	TRBV5-1	TRBJ1-6	CASSLHPGQGNSPLHF	TGCGCCAGCAGTCTTCATCCGGGACAGGGGAATTCACCCCTCCACTTT
NA	NA	TRBV5-4	TRBJ2-5	CASSLFGGETQYF	TGTGCCAGCAGCTTGTTTGGCGGGGAGACCCAGTACTTC
NA	NA	TRBV5-8	TRBJ2-5	CASSLNRGETQYF	TGTGCCAGCAGCTTAAACCGGGGAGAGACCCAGTACTTC
NA	once	TRBV28	TRBJ1-2	CASIRPGDSGYTF	TGTGCCAGCATCCGACCCGGGGATTCTGGCTACACCTTC
NA	once	TRBV28	TRBJ1-1	CASIGLSGTEAFF	TGTGCCAGCATTGGCCTTAGCGGCACTGAAGCTTTCTTT
NA	NA	TRBV27	TRBJ2-7	CASTLSGHKPYEQYF	TGTGCCAGCACTTTGTCGGGACACAAACCTTACGAGCAGTACTTC
TRBD1	NA	TRBV6-5	TRBJ1-4	CASSRLDRAEEKLFF	TGTGCCAGCAGTCGCTTGGACAGGGCCGAAGAAAAACTGTTTTTT
TRBD2	NA	TRBV19	TRBJ2-1	CASSMGRLAGQVGNEQFF	TGTGCCAGTAGTATGGGGCGGCTAGCGGGGCAGGTTGGCAATGAGCAGTTCTTC
TRBD2	NA	TRBV28	TRBJ2-1	CATDGGATRFYEQFF	TGTGCCACTGACGGGGGGGCCACTCGCTTCTATGAGCAGTTCTTC
NA	NA	TRBV5-1	TRBJ2-7	CASSIRSGYEQYF	TGCGCCAGCAGCATTCGGAGTGGGTACGAGCAGTACTTC
TRBD1	NA	TRBV5-4	TRBJ1-2	CASSPVDRTPSDGYTF	TGTGCCAGCAGCCCGGTGGACAGGACACCATCGGATGGCTACACCTTC
NA	NA	TRBV3-1/TRBV3-2	TRBJ2-2	CASSVKGGGGELFF	TGTGCCAGCAGCGTCAAAGGAGGTGGCGGGGAGCTGTTTTTT
NA	NA	TRBV2	TRBJ2-1	CASSYGTEIDEQFF	TGTGCCAGCAGTTACGGGACTGAGATCGATGAGCAGTTCTTC
TRBD1	NA	TRBV7-9	TRBJ1-2	CASSSQVPIPGQGQYGYTF	TGTGCCAGCAGCTCCCAGGTGCCGATACCGGGACAGGGTCAATATGGCTACACCTTC
NA	few	TRBV27	TRBJ1-1	CASSGGGRLTEAFF	TGTGCCAGCAGCGGTGGCGGGCGGCTGACTGAAGCTTTCTTT
TRBD2	NA	TRBV5-4	TRBJ2-1	CASSGGLAGGIYNEQFF	TGTGCCAGCAGCGGGGGACTAGCGGGAGGGATCTACAATGAGCAGTTCTTC
NA	once	TRBV7-2	TRBJ1-6	CASSLVGGANNSPLHF	TGTGCCAGCAGCTTAGTAGGAGGGGCTAATAATTCACCCCTCCACTTT
TRBD1	NA	TRBV6-5	TRBJ1-2	CASRRDRGYGYTF	TGTGCCAGCCGTCGGGACAGGGGATATGGCTACACCTTC
NA	once	TRBV19	TRBJ2-7	CASSSQRAYEQYF	TGTGCCAGTAGTAGCCAGCGGGCCTACGAGCAGTACTTC
NA	NA	TRBV10-2	TRBJ2-5	CASSEYWTQYF	TGCGCCAGCAGTGAGTACTGGACCCAGTACTTC
NA	NA	TRBV5-1	TRBJ1-2	CASSLVANYGYTF	TGCGCCAGCAGCTTGGTCGCTAACTATGGCTACACCTTC
NA	NA	TRBV6-2/TRBV6-3	TRBJ1-2	CASSYNGQGYGYTF	TGTGCCAGCAGTTACAATGGCCAGGGGTATGGCTACACCTTC
NA	NA	TRBV2	TRBJ2-3	CASSELTFSVGTDTQYF	TGTGCCAGCAGTGAATTGACATTTTCCGTAGGCACAGATACGCAGTATTTT
NA	NA	TRBV29-1	TRBJ1-1	CSVLWSEAFF	TGCAGCGTCCTTTGGAGTGAAGCTTTCTTT
NA	NA	TRBV5-4	TRBJ1-6	CASSFRDQGLSHTLLHF	TGTGCCAGCAGCTTTAGGGATCAGGGACTGAGCCACACACTCCTCCACTTT
TRBD2	NA	TRBV19	TRBJ2-1	CASSIALGGGVNEQFF	TGTGCCAGTAGTATAGCCCTGGGCGGGGGGGTCAATGAGCAGTTCTTC
NA	NA	TRBV28	TRBJ1-1	CASSLWTAEAFF	TGTGCCAGCAGCCTTTGGACAGCTGAAGCTTTCTTT
TRBD2	NA	TRBV19	TRBJ2-1	CASSRTSGSYNEQFF	TGTGCCAGTAGTAGGACTAGCGGCTCCTACAATGAGCAGTTCTTC
NA	NA	TRBV7-8	TRBJ1-3	CASSLEGGGFGDTIYF	TGTGCCAGCAGCTTAGAGGGGGGGGGTTTTGGAGACACCATATATTTT
TRBD1	once	TRBV5-1	TRBJ2-5	CASSLVGTGTQETQYF	TGCGCCAGCAGCTTGGTTGGGACAGGGACCCAAGAGACCCAGTACTTC
NA	NA	TRBV21-1	TRBJ1-6	CASSRGLKAWDSPLHF	TGTGCCAGCAGCAGAGGGTTGAAGGCCTGGGATTCACCCCTCCACTTT
NA	NA	TRBV7-9	TRBJ1-1	CASSLAGSEAFF	TGTGCCAGCAGCTTGGCCGGGAGCGAAGCTTTCTTT
TRBD2	NA	TRBV5-1	TRBJ2-3	CASSSKTSGSSTDTQYF	TGCGCCAGCAGCTCGAAGACTAGCGGGTCTAGCACAGATACGCAGTATTTT
TRBD1	NA	TRBV19	TRBJ2-6	CASSIVALKFGTDYSGANVLTF	TGTGCCAGTAGTATAGTCGCCTTAAAATTCGGGACAGACTACTCTGGGGCCAACGTCCTGACTTTC
TRBD1	NA	TRBV11-2	TRBJ1-1	CASSRTGIGEAFF	TGTGCCAGCAGCCGGACAGGGATCGGAGAAGCTTTCTTT
TRBD2	NA	TRBV2	TRBJ2-7	CASTSGSYEQYF	TGTGCCAGCACTAGCGGATCCTACGAGCAGTACTTC
NA	NA	TRBV7-9	TRBJ1-1	CASSPGGTEAFF	TGTGCCAGCAGCCCGGGAGGGACTGAAGCTTTCTTT